This paragraph reports one T cell receptor (beta chain). Antigen: not known. As to treatment: roughly 19 received Ad26.COV2.S at low or high dose, single or two shots; about 5 received placebo; per-sample allocation not given. The samples were gathered on day 63 after the first injection of vaccine or placebo. A Boston adult aged 18-55 years was the donor. The entry originates in a study of Ad26.COV2.S vaccination and SARS-CoV-2 variants. Turning to the study itself: Donor participated within the Ad26.COV2.S arm of the COV1001 trial. Once, or twice with 56 days between doses, Ad26.COV2.S was given intramuscularly. Regarding the study as a whole: Reportedly, spike-specific CD8+ and CD4+ T cell responses achieved substantial breadth once vaccination had taken place.

Per the germline V gene, CDR1 is ENHRY and CDR2 is SYGVKD. Trimming removed 0 bases at V and 0 bases at J, with 5 bases between. This CDR3 comprises 14 residues. Only in-frame clones appear in the TCRdb table, and some are missing; sequencing was by immunoSEQ multiplex PCR. This table has roughly 700,000 clones, roughly 90% appearing once. V is TRBV10-3 and J is TRBJ1-1; unclear D gene. The receptor's source is a person aged 18-60 years who received the Ad26.COV2.S COVID-19 vaccine or a placebo. The sample consisted of peripheral blood, taken in a trial of Ad26.COV2.S vaccine versus placebo. The CDR3 DNA reads TGTGCCATCAGTGAGTCTTCGGTGAACACTGAAGCTTTCTTT. Amino acid sequence: CAISESSVNTEAFF.